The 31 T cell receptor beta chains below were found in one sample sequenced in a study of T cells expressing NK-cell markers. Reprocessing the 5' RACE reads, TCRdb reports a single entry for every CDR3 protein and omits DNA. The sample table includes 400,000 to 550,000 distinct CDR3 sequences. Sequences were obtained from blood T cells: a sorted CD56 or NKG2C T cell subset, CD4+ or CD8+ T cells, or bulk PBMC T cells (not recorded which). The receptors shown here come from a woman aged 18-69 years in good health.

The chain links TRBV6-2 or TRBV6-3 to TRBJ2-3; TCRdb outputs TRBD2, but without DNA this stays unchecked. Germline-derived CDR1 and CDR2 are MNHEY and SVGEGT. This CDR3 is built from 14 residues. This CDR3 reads CASSYPGLPSTQYF.

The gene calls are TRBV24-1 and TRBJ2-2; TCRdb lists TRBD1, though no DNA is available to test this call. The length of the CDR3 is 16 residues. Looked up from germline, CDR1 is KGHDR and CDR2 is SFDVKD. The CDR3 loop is CATSDLSQGHTGELFF.

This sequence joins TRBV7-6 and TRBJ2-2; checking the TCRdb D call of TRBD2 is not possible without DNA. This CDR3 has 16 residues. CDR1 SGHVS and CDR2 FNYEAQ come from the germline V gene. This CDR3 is CASSSPSGSKAGELFF.

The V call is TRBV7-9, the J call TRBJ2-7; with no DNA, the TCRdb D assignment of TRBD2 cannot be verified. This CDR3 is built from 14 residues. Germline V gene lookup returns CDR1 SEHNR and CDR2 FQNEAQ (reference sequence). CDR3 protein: CASSWEVSLSEQYF.

The CDR3: CASRSGGLGTDYTDTQYF. The rearrangement links TRBV28 to TRBJ2-3; the D gene TCRdb calls, TRBD1, cannot be checked with no DNA. The length of the CDR3 is 18 residues. CDR1 and CDR2 from the germline V gene are MDHEN and SYDVKM.

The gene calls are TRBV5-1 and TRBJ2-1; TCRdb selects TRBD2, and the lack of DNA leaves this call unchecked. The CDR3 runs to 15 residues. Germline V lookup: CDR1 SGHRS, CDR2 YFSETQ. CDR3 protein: CASSLWGEDPNEQFF.

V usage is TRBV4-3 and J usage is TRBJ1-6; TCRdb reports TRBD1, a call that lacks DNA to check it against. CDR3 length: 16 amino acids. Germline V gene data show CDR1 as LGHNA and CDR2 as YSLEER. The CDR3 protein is CASSQGTGIYNSPLHF.

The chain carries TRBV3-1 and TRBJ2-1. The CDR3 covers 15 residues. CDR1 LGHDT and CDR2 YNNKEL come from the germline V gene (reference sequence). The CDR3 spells CASSQDISGYNEQFF.

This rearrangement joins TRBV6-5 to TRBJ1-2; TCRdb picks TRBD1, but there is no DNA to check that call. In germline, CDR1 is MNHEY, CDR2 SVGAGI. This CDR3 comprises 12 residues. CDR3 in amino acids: CASSYRGHGYTF.

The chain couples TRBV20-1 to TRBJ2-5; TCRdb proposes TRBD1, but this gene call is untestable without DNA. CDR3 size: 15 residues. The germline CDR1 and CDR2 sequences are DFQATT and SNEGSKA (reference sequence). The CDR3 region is CSARDWGDAGETQYF.

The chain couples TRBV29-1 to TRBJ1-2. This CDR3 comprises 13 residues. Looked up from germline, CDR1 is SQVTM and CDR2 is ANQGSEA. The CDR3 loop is CSVDRQTNYGYTF.

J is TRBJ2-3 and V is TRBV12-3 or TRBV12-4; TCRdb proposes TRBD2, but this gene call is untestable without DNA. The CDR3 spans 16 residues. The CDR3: CASKSGREGSTDTQYF.

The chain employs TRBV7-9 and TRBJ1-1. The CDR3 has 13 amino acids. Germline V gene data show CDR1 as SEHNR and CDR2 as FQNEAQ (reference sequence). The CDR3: CASSLQQNTEAFF.

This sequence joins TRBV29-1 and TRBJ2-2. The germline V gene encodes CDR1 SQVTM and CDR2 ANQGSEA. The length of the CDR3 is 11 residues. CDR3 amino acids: CSVLNTGELFF.

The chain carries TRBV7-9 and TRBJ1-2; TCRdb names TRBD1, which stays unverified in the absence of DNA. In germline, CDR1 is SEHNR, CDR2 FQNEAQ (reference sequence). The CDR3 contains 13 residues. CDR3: CASSPPGDYGYTF.

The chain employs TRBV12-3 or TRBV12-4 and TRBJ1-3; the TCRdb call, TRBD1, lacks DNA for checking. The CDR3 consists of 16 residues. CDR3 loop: CASSPPGRSSGNTIYF.

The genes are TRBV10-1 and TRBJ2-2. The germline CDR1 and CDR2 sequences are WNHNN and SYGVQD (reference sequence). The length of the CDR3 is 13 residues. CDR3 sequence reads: CATPAGATGELFF.

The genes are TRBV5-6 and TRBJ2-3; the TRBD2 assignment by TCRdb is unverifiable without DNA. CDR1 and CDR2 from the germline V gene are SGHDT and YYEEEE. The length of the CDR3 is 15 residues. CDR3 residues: CASSLAAGASDTQYF.

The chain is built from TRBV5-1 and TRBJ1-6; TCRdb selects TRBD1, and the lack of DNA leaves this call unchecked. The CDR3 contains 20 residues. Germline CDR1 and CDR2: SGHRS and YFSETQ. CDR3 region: CASSSLPGQGGDSYNSPLHF.

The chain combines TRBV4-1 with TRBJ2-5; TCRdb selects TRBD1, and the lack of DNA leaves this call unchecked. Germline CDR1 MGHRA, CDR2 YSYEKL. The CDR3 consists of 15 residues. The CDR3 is CASSPRTGAPETQYF.

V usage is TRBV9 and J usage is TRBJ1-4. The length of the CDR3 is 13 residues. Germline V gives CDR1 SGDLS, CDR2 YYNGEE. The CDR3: CASRAAANEKLFF. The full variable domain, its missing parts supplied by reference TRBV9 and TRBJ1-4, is DSGVTQTPKHLITATGQRVTLRCSPRSGDLSVYWYQQSLDQGLQFLIQYYNGEERAKGNILERFSAQQFPDLHSELNLSSLELGDSALYFCASRAAANEKLFFGSGTQLSVL.

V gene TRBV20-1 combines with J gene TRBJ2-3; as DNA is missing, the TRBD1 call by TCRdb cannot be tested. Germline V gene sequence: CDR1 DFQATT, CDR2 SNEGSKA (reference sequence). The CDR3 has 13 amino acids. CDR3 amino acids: CSPVGYSTDTQYF.

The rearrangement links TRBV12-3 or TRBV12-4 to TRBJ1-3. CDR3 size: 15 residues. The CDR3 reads CASSPRVVSGNTIYF.

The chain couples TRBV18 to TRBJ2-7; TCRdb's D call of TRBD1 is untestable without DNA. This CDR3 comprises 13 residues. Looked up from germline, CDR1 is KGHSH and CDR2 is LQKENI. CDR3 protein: CASSPGQSYEQYF.

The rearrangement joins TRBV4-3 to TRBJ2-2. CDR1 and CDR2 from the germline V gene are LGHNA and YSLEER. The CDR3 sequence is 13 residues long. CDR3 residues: CASSQVQGGELFF.

CDR3 sequence reads: CSVERYTGELFF. This sequence joins TRBV29-1 and TRBJ2-2. CDR1 and CDR2 from the germline V gene are SQVTM and ANQGSEA. This CDR3 has 12 amino acids.

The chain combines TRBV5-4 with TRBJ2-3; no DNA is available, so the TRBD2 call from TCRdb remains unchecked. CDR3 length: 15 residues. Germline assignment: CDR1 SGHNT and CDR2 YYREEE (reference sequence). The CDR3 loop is CASSFGLADTDTQYF.

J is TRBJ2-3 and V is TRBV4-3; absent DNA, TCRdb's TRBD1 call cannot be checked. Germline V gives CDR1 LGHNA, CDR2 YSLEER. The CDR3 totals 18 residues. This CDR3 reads CASSQVRKTVHYTDTQYF.

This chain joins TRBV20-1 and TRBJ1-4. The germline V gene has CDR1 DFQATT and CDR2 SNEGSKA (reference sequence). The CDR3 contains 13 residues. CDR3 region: CSAPQTTNEKLFF.

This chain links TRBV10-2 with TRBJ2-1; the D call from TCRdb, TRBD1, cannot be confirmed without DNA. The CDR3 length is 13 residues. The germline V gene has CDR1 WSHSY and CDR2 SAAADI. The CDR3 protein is CATEEPGVHEQFF.

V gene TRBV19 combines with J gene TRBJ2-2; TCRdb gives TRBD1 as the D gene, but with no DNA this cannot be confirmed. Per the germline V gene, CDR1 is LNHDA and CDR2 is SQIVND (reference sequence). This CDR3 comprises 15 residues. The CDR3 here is CASSRGDRHTGELFF.